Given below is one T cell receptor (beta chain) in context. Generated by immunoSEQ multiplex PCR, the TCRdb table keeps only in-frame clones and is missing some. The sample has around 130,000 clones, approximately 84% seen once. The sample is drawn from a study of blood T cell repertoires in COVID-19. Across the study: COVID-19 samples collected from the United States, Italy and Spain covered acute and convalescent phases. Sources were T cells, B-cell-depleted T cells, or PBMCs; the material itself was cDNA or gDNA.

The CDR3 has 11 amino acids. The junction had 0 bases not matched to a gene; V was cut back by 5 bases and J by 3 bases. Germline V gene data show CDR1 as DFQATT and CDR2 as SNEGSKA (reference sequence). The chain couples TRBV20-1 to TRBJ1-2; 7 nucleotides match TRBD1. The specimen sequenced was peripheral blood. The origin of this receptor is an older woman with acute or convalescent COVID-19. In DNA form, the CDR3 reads TGCAGTGCTGGGACAGACTATGGCTACACCTTC. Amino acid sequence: CSAGTDYGYTF.